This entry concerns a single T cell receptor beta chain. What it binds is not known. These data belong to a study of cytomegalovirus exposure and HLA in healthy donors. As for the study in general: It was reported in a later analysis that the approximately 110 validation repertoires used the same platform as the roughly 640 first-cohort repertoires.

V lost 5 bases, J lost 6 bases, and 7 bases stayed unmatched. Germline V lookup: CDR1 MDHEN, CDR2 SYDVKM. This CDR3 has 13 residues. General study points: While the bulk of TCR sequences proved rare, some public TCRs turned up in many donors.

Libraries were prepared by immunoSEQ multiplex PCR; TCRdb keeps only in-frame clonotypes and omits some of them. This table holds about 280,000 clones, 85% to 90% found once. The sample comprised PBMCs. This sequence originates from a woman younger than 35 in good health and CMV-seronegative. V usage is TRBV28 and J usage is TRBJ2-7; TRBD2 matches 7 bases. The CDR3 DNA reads TGTGCCAGCAGTCTAATGGGACTAATCGAGCAGTACTTC. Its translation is CASSLMGLIEQYF.